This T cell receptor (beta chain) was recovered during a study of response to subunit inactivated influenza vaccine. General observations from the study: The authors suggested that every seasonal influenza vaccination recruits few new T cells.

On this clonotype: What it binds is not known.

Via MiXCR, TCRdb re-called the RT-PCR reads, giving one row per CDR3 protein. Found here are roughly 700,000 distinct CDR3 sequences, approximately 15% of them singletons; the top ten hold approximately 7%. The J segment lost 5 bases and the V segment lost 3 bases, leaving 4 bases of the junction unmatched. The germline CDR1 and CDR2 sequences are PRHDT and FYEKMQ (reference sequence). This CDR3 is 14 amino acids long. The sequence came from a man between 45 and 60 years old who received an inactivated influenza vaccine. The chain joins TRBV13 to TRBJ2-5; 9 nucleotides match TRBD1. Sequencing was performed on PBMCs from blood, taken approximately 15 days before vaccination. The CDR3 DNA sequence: TGTGCCAGCAGCTTTAGGACAGGGGACGAGACCCAGTACTTC. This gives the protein CASSFRTGDETQYF.